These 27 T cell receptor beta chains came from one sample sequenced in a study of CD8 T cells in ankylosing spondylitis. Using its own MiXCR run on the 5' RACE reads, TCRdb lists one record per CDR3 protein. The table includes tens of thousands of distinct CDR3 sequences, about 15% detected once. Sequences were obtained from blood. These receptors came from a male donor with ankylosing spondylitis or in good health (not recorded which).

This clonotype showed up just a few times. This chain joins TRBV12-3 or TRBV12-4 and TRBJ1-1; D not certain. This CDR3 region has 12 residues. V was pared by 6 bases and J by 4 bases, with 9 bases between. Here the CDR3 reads CASSSSGTEAFF. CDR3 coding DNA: TGTGCCAGCAGCTCGTCGGGCACTGAAGCTTTCTTT.

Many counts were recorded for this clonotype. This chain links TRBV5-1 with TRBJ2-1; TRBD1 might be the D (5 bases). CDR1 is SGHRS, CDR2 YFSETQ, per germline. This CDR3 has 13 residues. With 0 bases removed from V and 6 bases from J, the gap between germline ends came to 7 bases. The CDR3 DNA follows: TGCGCCAGCAGCTTGGAGGGGCGCAATGAGCAGTTCTTC. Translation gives CASSLEGRNEQFF.

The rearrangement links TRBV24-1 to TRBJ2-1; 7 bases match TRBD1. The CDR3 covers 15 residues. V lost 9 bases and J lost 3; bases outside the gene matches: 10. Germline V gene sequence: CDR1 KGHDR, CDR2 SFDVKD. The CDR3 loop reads CATQATGPRYNEQFF. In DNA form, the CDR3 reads TGTGCCACCCAAGCGACAGGGCCCCGCTACAATGAGCAGTTCTTC.

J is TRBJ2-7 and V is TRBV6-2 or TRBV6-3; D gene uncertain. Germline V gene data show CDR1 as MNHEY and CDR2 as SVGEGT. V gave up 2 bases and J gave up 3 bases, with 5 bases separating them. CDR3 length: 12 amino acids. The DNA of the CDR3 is TGTGCCAGCAGTTACATGAGCTACGAGCAGTACTTC. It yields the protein CASSYMSYEQYF.

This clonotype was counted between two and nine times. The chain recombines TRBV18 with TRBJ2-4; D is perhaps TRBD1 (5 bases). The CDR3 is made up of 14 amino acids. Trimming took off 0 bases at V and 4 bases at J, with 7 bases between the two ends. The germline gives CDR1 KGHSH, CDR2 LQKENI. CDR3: CASSPPSGKNIQYF. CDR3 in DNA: TGTGCCAGCTCACCACCGTCAGGGAAAAACATTCAGTACTTC.

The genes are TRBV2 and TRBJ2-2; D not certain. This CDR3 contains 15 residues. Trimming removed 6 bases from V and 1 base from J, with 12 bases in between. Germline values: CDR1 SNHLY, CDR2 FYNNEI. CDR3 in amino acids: CASRRTVKNTGELFF. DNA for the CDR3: TGTGCCAGCAGGCGGACGGTCAAGAACACCGGGGAGCTGTTTTTT.

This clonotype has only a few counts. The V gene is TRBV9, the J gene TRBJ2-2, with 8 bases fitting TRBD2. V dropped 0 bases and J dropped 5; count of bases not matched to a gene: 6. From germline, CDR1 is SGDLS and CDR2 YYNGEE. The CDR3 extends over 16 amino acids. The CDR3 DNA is TGTGCCAGCAGCGTAGCTCGGTTAGCGGGGACCGGGGAGCTGTTTTTT. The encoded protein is CASSVARLAGTGELFF.

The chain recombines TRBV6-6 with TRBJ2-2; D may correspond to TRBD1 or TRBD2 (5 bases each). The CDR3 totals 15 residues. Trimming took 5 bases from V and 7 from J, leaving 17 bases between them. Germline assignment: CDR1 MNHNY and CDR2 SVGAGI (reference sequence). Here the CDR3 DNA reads TGTGCCAGCAGTCAGGGACGTTCGCCCATCGGGGAGCTGTTTTTT. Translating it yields CASSQGRSPIGELFF.

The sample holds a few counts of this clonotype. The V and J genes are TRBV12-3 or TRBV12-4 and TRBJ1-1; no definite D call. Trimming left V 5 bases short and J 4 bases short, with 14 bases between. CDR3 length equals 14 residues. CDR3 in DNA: TGTGCCAGCAGTCCCCCGGGCGGGCGCACTGAAGCTTTCTTT. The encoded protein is CASSPPGGRTEAFF.

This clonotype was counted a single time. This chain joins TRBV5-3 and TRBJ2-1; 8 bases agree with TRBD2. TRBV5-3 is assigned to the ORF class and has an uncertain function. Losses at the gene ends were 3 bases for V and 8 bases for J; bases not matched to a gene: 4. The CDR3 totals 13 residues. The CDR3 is CARSSGLEDEQFF. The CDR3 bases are TGTGCCAGAAGCTCGGGACTAGAAGATGAGCAGTTCTTC.

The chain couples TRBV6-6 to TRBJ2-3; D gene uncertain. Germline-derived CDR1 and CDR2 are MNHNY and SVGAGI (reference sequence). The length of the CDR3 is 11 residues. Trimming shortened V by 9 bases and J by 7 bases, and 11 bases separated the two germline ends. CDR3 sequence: CARSNNHTQYF. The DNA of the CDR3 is TGTGCCAGATCCAACAACCATACGCAGTATTTT.

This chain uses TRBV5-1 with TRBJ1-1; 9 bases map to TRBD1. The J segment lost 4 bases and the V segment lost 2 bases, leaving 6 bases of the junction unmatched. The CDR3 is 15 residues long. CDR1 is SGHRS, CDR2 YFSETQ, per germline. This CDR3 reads CASSFSSTGGTEAFF. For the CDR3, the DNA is TGCGCCAGCAGCTTCTCCTCGACAGGGGGCACTGAAGCTTTCTTT.

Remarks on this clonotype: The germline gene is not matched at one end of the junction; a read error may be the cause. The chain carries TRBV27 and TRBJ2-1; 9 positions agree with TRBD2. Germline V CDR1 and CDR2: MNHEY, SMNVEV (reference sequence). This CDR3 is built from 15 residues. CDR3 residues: CANSLGTSIYNEQFF. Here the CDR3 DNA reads TGTGCCAACAGTTTAGGGACTAGCATTTACAATGAGCAGTTCTTC.

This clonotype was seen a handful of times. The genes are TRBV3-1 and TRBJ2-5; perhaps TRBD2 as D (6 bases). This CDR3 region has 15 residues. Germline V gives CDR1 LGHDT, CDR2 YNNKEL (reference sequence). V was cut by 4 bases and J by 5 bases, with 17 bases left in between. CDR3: CASSLQPGVAETQYF. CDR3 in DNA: TGTGCCAGCAGCCTTCAGCCGGGAGTGGCGGAGACCCAGTACTTC.

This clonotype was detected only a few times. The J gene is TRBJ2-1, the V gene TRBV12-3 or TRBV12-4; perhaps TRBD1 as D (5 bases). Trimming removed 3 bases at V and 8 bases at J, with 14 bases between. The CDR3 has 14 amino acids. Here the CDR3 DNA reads TGTGCCAGCAGTTTGGGGCAGGTTGCGGATGAGCAGTTCTTC. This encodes CASSLGQVADEQFF.

The DNA of the CDR3 is TGTGCCAGCAGTTTACCCAAGCTTGAAGCTTTCTTT. Translated, it gives CASSLPKLEAFF. V and J are TRBV28 and TRBJ1-1; D is undetermined. This CDR3 region has 12 residues. Per germline, CDR1 MDHEN and CDR2 SYDVKM. V was cut by 2 bases and J by 7 bases, with 8 bases left in between.

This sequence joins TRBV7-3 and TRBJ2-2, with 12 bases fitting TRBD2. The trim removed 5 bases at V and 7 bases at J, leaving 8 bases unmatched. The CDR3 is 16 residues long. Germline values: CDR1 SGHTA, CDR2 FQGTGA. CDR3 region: CASSPASGRAIGELFF. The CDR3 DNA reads TGTGCCAGCAGCCCAGCTAGCGGGAGGGCCATCGGGGAGCTGTTTTTT.

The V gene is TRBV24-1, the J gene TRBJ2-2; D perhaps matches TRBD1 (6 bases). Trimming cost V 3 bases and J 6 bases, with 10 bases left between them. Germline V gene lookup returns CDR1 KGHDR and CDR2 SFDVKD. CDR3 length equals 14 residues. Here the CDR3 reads CATSDVRGAGELFF. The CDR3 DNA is TGTGCCACCAGTGATGTCAGGGGCGCCGGGGAGCTGTTTTTT.

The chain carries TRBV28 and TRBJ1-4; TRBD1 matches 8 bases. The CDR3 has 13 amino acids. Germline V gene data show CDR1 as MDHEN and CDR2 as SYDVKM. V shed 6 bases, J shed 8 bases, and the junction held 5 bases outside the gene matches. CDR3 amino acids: CASRPGQEEKLFF. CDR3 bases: TGTGCCAGCAGGCCGGGACAGGAGGAAAAACTGTTTTTT.

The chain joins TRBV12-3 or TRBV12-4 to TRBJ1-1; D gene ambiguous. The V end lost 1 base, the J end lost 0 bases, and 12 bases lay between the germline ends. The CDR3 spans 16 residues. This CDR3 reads CASSLGQFLMNTEAFF. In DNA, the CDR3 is TGTGCCAGCAGTTTAGGTCAGTTCCTCATGAACACTGAAGCTTTCTTT.

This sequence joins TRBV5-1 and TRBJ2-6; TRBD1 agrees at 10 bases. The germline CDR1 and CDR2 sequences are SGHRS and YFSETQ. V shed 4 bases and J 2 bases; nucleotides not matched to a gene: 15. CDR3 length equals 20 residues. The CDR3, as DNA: TGCGCCAGCAGCCCCCGACAGGGGGCGGTTCAGGTGACTGGGGCCAACGTCCTGACTTTC. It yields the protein CASSPRQGAVQVTGANVLTF.

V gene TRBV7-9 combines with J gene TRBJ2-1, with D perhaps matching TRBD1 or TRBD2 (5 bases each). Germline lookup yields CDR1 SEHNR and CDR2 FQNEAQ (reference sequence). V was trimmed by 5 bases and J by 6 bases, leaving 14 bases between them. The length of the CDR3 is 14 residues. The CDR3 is CASSPRRDVNEQFF. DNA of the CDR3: TGTGCCAGCAGCCCCCGTAGGGACGTCAATGAGCAGTTCTTC.

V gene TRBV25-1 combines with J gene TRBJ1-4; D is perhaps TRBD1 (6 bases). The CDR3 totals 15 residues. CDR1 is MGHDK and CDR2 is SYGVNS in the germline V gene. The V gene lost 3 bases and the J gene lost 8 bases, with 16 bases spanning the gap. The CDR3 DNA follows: TGTGCCAGCAGTGAGACAGGACTGCTAGGCGAAAAACTGTTTTTT. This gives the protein CASSETGLLGEKLFF.

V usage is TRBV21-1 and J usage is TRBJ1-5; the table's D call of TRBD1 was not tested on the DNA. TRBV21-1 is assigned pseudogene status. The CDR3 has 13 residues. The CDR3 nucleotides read TGTGCCAGCACCGGGACGGTCAATCAGCCCCAGCATTTT. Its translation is CASTGTVNQPQHF.

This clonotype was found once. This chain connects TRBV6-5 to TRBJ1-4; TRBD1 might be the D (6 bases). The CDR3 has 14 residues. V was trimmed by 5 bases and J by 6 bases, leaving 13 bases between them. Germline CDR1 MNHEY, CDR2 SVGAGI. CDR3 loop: CASSLQGDYEKLFF. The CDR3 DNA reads TGTGCCAGCAGTCTACAGGGTGATTATGAAAAACTGTTTTTT.

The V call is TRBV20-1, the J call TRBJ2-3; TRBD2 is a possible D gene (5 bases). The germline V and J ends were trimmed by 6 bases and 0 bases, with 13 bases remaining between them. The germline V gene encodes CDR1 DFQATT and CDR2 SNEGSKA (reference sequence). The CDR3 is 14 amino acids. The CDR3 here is CSAARAGSTDTQYF. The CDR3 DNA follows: TGCAGTGCCGCGAGGGCCGGTAGCACAGATACGCAGTATTTT.

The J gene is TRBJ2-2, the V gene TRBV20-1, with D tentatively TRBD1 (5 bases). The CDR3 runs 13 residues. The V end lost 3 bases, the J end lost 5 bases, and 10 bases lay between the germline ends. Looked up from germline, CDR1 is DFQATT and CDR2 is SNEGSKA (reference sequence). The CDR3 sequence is CSASRGRTGELFF. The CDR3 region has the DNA TGCAGTGCTAGTAGGGGTCGGACCGGGGAGCTGTTTTTT.